These 19 T cell receptor beta chains came from one sample sequenced in a study of Tregs in tolerant kidney transplant recipients. Repertoires were generated with immunoSEQ multiplex PCR, while TCRdb's copy carries only in-frame clones and drops some. The sample consists of tens of thousands of clones, 91% of them appearing once. The material was Tregs from blood, obtained before the transplant. These receptors originate from a human donor who received a combined kidney and bone marrow transplant.

In its sample, this clone was seen once. The chain links TRBV7-2 to TRBJ2-4; D may match TRBD1 or TRBD2 (5 bases each). The V and J ends lost 4 bases and 3 bases respectively, with 13 bases between them. There are 15 residues in the CDR3. Per germline, CDR1 SGHTA and CDR2 FQGNSA. Here the CDR3 DNA reads TGTGCCAGCAGCTCCATGGGGGAAGGCAAAAACATTCAGTACTTC. Amino acid sequence: CASSSMGEGKNIQYF.

The chain's CDR3 is CASSSGGFGNTIYF. DNA for the CDR3: TGCGCCAGCAGTTCGGGGGGCTTTGGAAACACCATATATTTT. The rearrangement joins TRBV5-1 to TRBJ1-3; possibly TRBD1 for D (6 bases). This CDR3 contains 14 residues. Trimming removed 5 bases at V and 3 bases at J, with 12 bases between. Germline-derived CDR1 and CDR2 are SGHRS and YFSETQ.

The rearrangement joins TRBV4-2 to TRBJ2-7; D might be TRBD2 (6 bases). Between the trimmed V and J ends, which lost 4 bases and 2 bases, there was a span of 21 bases. There are 17 residues in the CDR3. The germline CDR1 and CDR2 sequences are LGHNA and YNFKEQ. CDR3 DNA sequence: TGTGCCAGCAGCCGGCCCTCTACTAGCATCGAACCCTACGAGCAGTACTTC. The encoded protein is CASSRPSTSIEPYEQYF.

This sequence joins TRBV6-4 and TRBJ1-5; 8 nucleotides align to TRBD1. The CDR3 spans 13 residues. CDR1 is MRHNA and CDR2 is SNTAGT in the germline V gene. Germline trimming cut 5 bases from V and 9 bases from J; bases unmatched to any gene: 6. CDR3 sequence: CASSQGAGTPQHF. The CDR3 DNA reads TGTGCCAGCAGTCAGGGGGCAGGGACGCCCCAGCATTTT.

Here the CDR3 reads CASSFTGQGANNEQFF. Written as DNA, the CDR3 is TGTGCCAGCAGCTTTACAGGGCAGGGGGCTAACAATGAGCAGTTCTTC. The chain combines TRBV7-9 with TRBJ2-1; 8 bases fit TRBD1. The CDR3 has 16 residues. V gave up 3 bases and J gave up 5 bases; unmatched junction bases: 9. Per the germline V gene, CDR1 is SEHNR and CDR2 is FQNEAQ (reference sequence).

The V and J genes are TRBV5-5 and TRBJ1-6; D ambiguous. CDR1 is SGHKS, CDR2 YYEKEE, per germline (reference sequence). V lost 3 bases and J 13 bases, leaving 23 bases between the germline ends. The CDR3 is 16 residues long. CDR3 amino acids: CASSSVRGRNLAPLHF. The CDR3 nucleotides read TGTGCCAGCAGCTCCGTCAGAGGGAGGAATTTGGCGCCCCTCCACTTT.

The chain has TRBV6-1 and TRBJ1-1, with a possible D match to TRBD1 (5 bases). The germline V gene encodes CDR1 MNHNS and CDR2 SASEGT. The CDR3 spans 13 residues. Deletions cut 1 base from V and 8 bases from J, with 11 bases between. The CDR3: CASSEGGAGEAFF. The CDR3 nucleotides are TGTGCCAGCAGTGAAGGAGGGGCAGGGGAAGCTTTCTTT.

The V call is TRBV5-1, the J call TRBJ2-1, with TRBD2 matching 10 bases. CDR1 is SGHRS, CDR2 YFSETQ, per germline. The CDR3 spans 14 residues. The junction had 4 bases not matched to a gene; V was cut back by 4 bases and J by 6 bases. The CDR3 bases are TGCGCCAGCAGCCCGGGACTAGCGTTCAATGAGCAGTTCTTC. It is translated as CASSPGLAFNEQFF.

J is TRBJ1-2 and V is TRBV6-1; TRBD1 is a possible D gene (6 bases). V gave up 3 bases and J gave up 7 bases, with 21 bases separating them. This CDR3 has 16 residues. The germline V gene encodes CDR1 MNHNS and CDR2 SASEGT. CDR3 loop: CASSEHTGRGSFGYTF. DNA of the CDR3: TGTGCCAGCAGTGAGCATACCGGCAGGGGAAGCTTTGGCTACACCTTC.

The V gene is TRBV19, the J gene TRBJ1-2; D is undetermined. This CDR3 is built from 14 residues. Trimming took 4 bases from V and 3 from J, leaving 12 bases between them. Germline loops: CDR1 LNHDA, CDR2 SQIVND (reference sequence). CDR3 sequence: CASSKGSDYYGYTF. The CDR3 DNA reads as TGTGCCAGTAGTAAAGGCTCCGACTACTATGGCTACACCTTC.

This chain links TRBV19 with TRBJ1-2; 7 bases map to TRBD1. The CDR3 runs 13 residues. V dropped 1 base and J dropped 8; count of bases not matched to a gene: 4. The germline CDR1 and CDR2 sequences are LNHDA and SQIVND (reference sequence). The CDR3 spells CASSIATGIGYTF. The CDR3 DNA follows: TGTGCCAGTAGTATAGCGACAGGGATCGGCTACACCTTC.

The rearrangement joins TRBV2 to TRBJ2-1; maybe TRBD1 (5 bases). The V gene lost 9 bases and the J gene lost 6 bases, with 15 bases spanning the gap. This CDR3 comprises 13 residues. From germline, CDR1 is SNHLY and CDR2 FYNNEI. The CDR3 bases are TGTGCCAGTGGGGCAAGCCCAGTCAATGAGCAGTTCTTC. Translated, it gives CASGASPVNEQFF. The full variable domain, rest sourced from reference TRBV2 and TRBJ2-1, is EPEVTQTPSHQVTQMGQEVILRCVPISNHLYFYWYRQILGQKVEFLVSFYNNEISEKSEIFDDQFSVERPDGSNFTLKIRSTKLEDSAMYFCASGASPVNEQFFGPGTRLTVL.

In nucleotides, the CDR3 is TGTGCCAGCAGCATGATGGGGGGCGAGCAGTACTTC. Encoded protein: CASSMMGGEQYF. The V and J genes are TRBV5-5 and TRBJ2-7; possibly TRBD2 for D (6 bases). The V gene's germline CDR1 is SGHKS and CDR2 YYEKEE (reference sequence). This CDR3 has 12 amino acids. V was shortened by 4 bases and J by 6 bases, with 11 bases between the two germline ends.

The chain employs TRBV27 and TRBJ2-1; the match to TRBD2 covers 12 bases. Germline assignment: CDR1 MNHEY and CDR2 SMNVEV (reference sequence). V gave up 5 bases and J gave up 4 bases; unmatched junction bases: 15. The CDR3 covers 19 residues. The CDR3 bases are TGTGCCAGCAGTCGAAGACTAGCGGGAGCGGCAAACAAGTACAATGAGCAGTTCTTC. Encoded protein: CASSRRLAGAANKYNEQFF.

J is TRBJ1-6 and V is TRBV28; TRBD1 is a possible D gene (5 bases). Trimming left V 6 bases short and J 10 bases short, with 16 bases between. From germline, CDR1 is MDHEN and CDR2 SYDVKM. The CDR3 contains 14 residues. The CDR3 is CASSNLLGDSPLHF. The DNA of the CDR3 is TGTGCCAGCAGCAACCTCCTCGGGGACTCACCCCTCCACTTT.

The chain carries TRBV5-1 and TRBJ2-5, with 11 bases that match TRBD2. The CDR3 is 15 residues long. CDR1 is SGHRS, CDR2 YFSETQ, per germline. Losses at the gene ends were 3 bases for V and 2 bases for J; bases not matched to a gene: 3. CDR3 protein: CASSSGTSGQETQYF. Written as DNA, the CDR3 is TGCGCCAGCAGCTCCGGGACTAGCGGACAAGAGACCCAGTACTTC.

The chain carries TRBV5-4 and TRBJ2-2; 9 bases match TRBD2. The germline gives CDR1 SGHNT, CDR2 YYREEE (reference sequence). V lost 2 bases to trimming and J lost 5 bases; unmatched junction nucleotides: 7. CDR3 size: 16 residues. The CDR3 sequence is CASSLMGLATTGELFF. The DNA for the CDR3 is TGTGCCAGCAGCTTAATGGGACTAGCTACGACCGGGGAGCTGTTTTTT.

This clone has just one count. The rearrangement joins TRBV5-4 to TRBJ2-5; a possible D gene is TRBD1 (6 bases). The CDR3 is made up of 13 amino acids. V was pared by 2 bases and J by 2 bases, with 7 bases between. The V gene's germline CDR1 is SGHNT and CDR2 YYREEE (reference sequence). The CDR3 region is CASSLRGQETQYF. The CDR3, as DNA: TGTGCCAGCAGCTTAAGGGGGCAAGAGACCCAGTACTTC.

V gene TRBV29-1 combines with J gene TRBJ2-5; 10 bases are a match to TRBD1. The V segment lost 6 bases and the J segment 5 bases; nucleotides outside the gene matches: 9. The CDR3 loop spans 14 amino acids. Germline V lookup: CDR1 SQVTM, CDR2 ANQGSEA. The CDR3 DNA is TGCAGCGTCGGTGACAGGGGGCCTAGTGAGACCCAGTACTTC. Translation: CSVGDRGPSETQYF.